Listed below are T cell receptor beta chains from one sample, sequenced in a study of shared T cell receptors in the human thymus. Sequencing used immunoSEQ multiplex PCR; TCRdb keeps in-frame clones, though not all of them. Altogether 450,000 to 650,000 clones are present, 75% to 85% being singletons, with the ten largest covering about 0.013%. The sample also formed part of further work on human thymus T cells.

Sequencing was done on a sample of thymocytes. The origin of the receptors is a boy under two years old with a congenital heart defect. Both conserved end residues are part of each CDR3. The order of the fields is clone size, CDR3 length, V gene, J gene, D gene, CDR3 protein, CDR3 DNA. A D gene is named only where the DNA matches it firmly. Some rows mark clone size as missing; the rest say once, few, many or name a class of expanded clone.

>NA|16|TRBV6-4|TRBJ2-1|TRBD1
CASSDSTRTGAGEQFF
TGTGCCAGCAGTGACTCGACGCGGACAGGGGCAGGGGAGCAGTTCTTC
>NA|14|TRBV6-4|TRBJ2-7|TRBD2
CASILTSASYEQYF
TGTGCCAGCATCCTGACTAGCGCTTCCTACGAGCAGTACTTC
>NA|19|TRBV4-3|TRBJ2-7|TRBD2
CASSPVLARPIAGGNEQYF
TGCGCCAGCAGCCCCGTTTTGGCCAGACCCATAGCGGGAGGGAACGAGCAGTACTTC
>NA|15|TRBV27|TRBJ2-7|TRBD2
CASEPAGGHSYEQYF
TGTGCCAGCGAACCAGCGGGAGGGCACTCCTACGAGCAGTACTTC
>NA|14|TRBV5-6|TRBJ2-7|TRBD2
CASSPFWGGYEQYF
TGTGCCAGCAGCCCCTTCTGGGGGGGATACGAGCAGTACTTC
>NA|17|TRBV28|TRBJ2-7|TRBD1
CASSFRTGERVPYEQYF
TGTGCCAGCAGTTTCCGGACAGGGGAAAGGGTACCCTACGAGCAGTACTTC
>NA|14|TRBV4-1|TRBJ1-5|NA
CASSLRDTHQPQHF
TGCGCCAGCAGCCTCCGGGACACCCATCAGCCCCAGCATTTT
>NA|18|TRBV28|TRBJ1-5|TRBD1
CASSPDRDRGLSNQPQHF
TGTGCCAGCAGCCCGGATAGGGACAGGGGCCTTAGCAATCAGCCCCAGCATTTT
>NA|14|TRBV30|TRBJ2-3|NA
CAWRGPENTDTQYF
TGTGCCTGGAGGGGGCCCGAAAACACAGATACGCAGTATTTT
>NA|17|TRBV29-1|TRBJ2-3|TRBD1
CSVGRDRGLMSTDTQYF
TGCAGCGTTGGCCGGGACAGGGGGCTTATGAGCACAGATACGCAGTATTTT
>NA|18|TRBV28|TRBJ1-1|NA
CASSLKPTDTPIRSIAFF
TGTGCCAGCAGTCTAAAGCCCACGGACACCCCTATCCGCTCGATCGCTTTCTTT
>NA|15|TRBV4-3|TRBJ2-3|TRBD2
CASSRHWGTSGTQYF
TGCGCCAGCAGCCGTCATTGGGGAACTAGCGGTACGCAGTATTTT
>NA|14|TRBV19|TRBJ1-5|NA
CASRGTRHNQPQHF
TGTGCCAGTAGGGGGACACGGCACAATCAGCCCCAGCATTTT
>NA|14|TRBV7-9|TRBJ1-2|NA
CASSLVGRLYGYTF
TGTGCCAGCAGCTTAGTGGGGAGACTCTATGGCTACACCTTC
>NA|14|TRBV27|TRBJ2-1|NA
CASSLGRWYNEQFF
TGTGCCAGCAGTTTAGGGAGGTGGTACAATGAGCAGTTCTTC
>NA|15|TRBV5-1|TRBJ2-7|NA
CASSPPTRPPHEQYF
TGCGCCAGCAGCCCGCCTACCCGTCCGCCCCACGAGCAGTACTTC
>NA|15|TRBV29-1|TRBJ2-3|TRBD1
CSVPCGGQYTDTQYF
TGCAGCGTTCCGTGTGGGGGACAGTACACAGATACGCAGTATTTT
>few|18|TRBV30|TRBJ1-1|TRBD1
CAWLPPRDRGKKNTEAFF
TGTGCCTGGCTGCCCCCGCGGGACAGGGGGAAAAAGAACACTGAAGCTTTCTTT
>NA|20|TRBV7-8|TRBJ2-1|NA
CASSDFDQPSRGFLYNEQFF
TGTGCCAGCAGCGATTTTGACCAACCGAGTAGGGGTTTTTTGTACAATGAGCAGTTCTTC
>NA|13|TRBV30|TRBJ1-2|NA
CAWSQGPGYGYTF
TGTGCCTGGAGTCAGGGGCCGGGATATGGCTACACCTTC
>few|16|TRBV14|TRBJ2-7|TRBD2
CASSQDDTSGLYEQYF
TGTGCCAGCAGCCAAGATGATACTAGCGGGTTATACGAGCAGTACTTC
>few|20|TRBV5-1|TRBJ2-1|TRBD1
CASSLRPGQDSPSSYNEQFF
TGCGCCAGCAGCTTGAGGCCGGGACAGGACTCTCCGAGCTCCTACAATGAGCAGTTCTTC
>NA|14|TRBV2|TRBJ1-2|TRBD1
CASNRGAGPDGYTF
TGTGCCAGCAACAGGGGGGCGGGCCCTGATGGCTACACCTTC
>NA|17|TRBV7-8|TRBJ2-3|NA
CASSLAVGGAGTDTQYF
TGTGCCAGCAGCTTAGCGGTGGGGGGGGCTGGCACAGATACGCAGTATTTT
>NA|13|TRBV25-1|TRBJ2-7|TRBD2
CASSEGGLYEQYF
TGTGCCAGCAGTGAAGGGGGACTATACGAGCAGTACTTC
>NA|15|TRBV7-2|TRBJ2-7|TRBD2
CASSLAPSGSDEQYF
TGTGCCAGCAGCTTAGCGCCTAGCGGGAGTGACGAGCAGTACTTC
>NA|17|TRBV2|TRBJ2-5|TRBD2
CASSDGGLAGVGETQYF
TGTGCCAGCAGTGACGGGGGACTAGCGGGAGTGGGGGAGACCCAGTACTTC
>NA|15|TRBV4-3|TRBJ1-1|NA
CASSQAPRQLAEAFF
TGCGCCAGCAGCCAAGCCCCTAGACAGCTCGCTGAAGCTTTCTTT
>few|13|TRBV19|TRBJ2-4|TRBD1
CAVSEDRGNIQYF
TGTGCCGTATCAGAGGACAGGGGGAACATTCAGTACTTC
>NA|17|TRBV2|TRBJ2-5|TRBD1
CAIRSQSRQGMKETQYF
TGTGCCATCCGAAGCCAATCCCGACAGGGAATGAAAGAGACCCAGTACTTC
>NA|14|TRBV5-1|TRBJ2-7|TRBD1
CASSLGQGRYEQYF
TGCGCCAGCAGCCTGGGACAGGGACGGTACGAGCAGTACTTC
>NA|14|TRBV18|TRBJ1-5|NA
CASSNPISNQPQHF
TGTGCCAGCTCTAACCCTATAAGCAATCAGCCCCAGCATTTT
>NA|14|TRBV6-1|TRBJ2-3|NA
CASSLAACPDTQYF
TGTGCCAGCAGTTTAGCAGCGTGCCCAGATACGCAGTATTTT
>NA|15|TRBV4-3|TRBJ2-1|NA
CASSQDRGSYNEQFF
TGCGCCAGCAGCCAAGACAGGGGTTCCTACAATGAGCAGTTCTTC
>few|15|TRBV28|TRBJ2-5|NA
CASSLRGQPAETQYF
TGTGCCAGCAGTTTGCGGGGACAGCCAGCCGAGACCCAGTACTTC
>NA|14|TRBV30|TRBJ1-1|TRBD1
CAWTGTGRGTEAFF
TGTGCCTGGACTGGGACAGGGAGGGGCACTGAAGCTTTCTTT
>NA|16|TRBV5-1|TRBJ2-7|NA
CASSATPASSSYEQYF
TGCGCCAGCAGCGCCACTCCGGCTAGCTCCAGCTACGAGCAGTACTTC
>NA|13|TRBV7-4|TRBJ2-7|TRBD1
CASGDRASYEQYF
TGTGCCAGCGGGGACAGGGCCTCCTACGAGCAGTACTTC
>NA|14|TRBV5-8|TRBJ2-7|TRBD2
CASSLAGGAYEQYF
TGTGCCAGCAGCTTAGCGGGAGGAGCCTACGAGCAGTACTTC
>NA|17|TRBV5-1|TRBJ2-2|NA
CASSLVLVRANTGELFF
TGCGCCAGCAGCTTGGTTCTTGTGAGAGCGAACACCGGGGAGCTGTTTTTT
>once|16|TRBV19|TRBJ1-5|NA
CASSIQAGYSNQPQHF
TGTGCCAGTAGTATTCAGGCAGGCTATAGCAATCAGCCCCAGCATTTT
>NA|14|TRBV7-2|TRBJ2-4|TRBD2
CASSLSGTLNIQYF
TGTGCCAGCAGCTTAAGCGGGACTTTAAACATTCAGTACTTC
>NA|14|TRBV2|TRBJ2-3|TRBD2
CASTAAGGTDTQYF
TGTGCCAGCACTGCAGCGGGAGGTACAGATACGCAGTATTTT
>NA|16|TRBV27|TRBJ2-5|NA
CASSLRAGAGQETQYF
TGTGCCAGCAGTTTACGGGCAGGGGCGGGTCAAGAGACCCAGTACTTC
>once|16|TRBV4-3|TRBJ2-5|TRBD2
CASSQLGTSGTETQYF
TGCGCCAGCAGCCAACTGGGGACTAGCGGGACGGAGACCCAGTACTTC